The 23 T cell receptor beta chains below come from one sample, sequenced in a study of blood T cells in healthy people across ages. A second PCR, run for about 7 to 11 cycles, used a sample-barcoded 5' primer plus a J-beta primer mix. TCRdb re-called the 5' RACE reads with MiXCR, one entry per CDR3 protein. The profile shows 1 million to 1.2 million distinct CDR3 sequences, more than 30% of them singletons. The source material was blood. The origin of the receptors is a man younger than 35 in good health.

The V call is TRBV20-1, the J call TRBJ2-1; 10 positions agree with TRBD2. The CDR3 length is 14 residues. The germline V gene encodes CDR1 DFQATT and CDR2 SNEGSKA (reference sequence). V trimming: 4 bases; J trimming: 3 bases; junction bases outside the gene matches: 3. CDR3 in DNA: TGCAGTGCTAAGGCTAGCGGGGGCTACAATGAGCAGTTCTTC. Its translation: CSAKASGGYNEQFF.

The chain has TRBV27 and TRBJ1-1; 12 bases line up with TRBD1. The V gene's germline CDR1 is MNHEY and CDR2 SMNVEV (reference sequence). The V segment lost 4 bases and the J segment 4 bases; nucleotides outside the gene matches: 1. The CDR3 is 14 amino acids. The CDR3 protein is CASSWDRGRTEAFF. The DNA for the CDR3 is TGTGCCAGCAGTTGGGACAGGGGGCGCACTGAAGCTTTCTTT.

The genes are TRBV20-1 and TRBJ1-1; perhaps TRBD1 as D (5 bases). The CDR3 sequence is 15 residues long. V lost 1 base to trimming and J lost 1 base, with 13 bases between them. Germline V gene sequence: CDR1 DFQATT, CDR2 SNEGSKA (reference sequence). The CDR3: CSARVLGEGNTEAFF. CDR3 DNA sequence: TGCAGTGCTAGAGTTTTGGGGGAAGGGAACACTGAAGCTTTCTTT.

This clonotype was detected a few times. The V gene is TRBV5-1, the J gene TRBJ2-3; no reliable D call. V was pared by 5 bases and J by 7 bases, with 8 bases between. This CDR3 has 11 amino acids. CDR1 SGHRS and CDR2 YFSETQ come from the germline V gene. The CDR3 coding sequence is TGCGCCAGCAGTTCGGTCAATACGCAGTATTTT. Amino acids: CASSSVNTQYF.

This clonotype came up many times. The CDR3 nucleotides read TGCGCCAGCAGCTTGGATCGTGGGGTTCCGAACACTGAAGCTTTCTTT. Amino acid sequence: CASSLDRGVPNTEAFF. The chain joins TRBV5-1 to TRBJ1-1; D remains ambiguous. Germline V gives CDR1 SGHRS, CDR2 YFSETQ. Trimming took off 0 bases at V and 1 base at J, with 13 bases between the two ends. The length of the CDR3 is 16 residues.

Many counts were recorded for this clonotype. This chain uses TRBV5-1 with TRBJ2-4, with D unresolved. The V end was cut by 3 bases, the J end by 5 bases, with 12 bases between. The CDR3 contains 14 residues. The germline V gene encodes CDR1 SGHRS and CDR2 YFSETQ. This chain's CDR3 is CASSSGDSQNIQYF. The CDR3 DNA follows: TGCGCCAGCAGCTCGGGTGATAGTCAAAACATTCAGTACTTC.

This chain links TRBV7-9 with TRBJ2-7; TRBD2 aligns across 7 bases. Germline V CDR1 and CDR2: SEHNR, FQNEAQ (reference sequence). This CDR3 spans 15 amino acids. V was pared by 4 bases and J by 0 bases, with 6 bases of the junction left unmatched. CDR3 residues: CASSSAGGGSYEQYF. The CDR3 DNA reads TGTGCCAGCAGCTCCGCTGGGGGGGGCTCCTACGAGCAGTACTTC.

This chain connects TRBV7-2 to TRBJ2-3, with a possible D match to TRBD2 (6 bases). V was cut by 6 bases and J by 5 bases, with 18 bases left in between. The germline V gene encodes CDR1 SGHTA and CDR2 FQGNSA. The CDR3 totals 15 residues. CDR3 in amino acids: CASSLNGGSGDTQYF. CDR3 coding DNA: TGTGCCAGCAGTCTAAACGGAGGGTCGGGAGATACGCAGTATTTT.

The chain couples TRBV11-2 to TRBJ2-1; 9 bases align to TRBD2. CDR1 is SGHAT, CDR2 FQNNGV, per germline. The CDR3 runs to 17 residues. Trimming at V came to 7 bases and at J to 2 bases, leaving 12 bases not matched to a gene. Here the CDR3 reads CASIQPLTSGPYNEQFF. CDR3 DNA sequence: TGTGCCAGCATCCAACCGCTGACTAGCGGACCCTACAATGAGCAGTTCTTC.

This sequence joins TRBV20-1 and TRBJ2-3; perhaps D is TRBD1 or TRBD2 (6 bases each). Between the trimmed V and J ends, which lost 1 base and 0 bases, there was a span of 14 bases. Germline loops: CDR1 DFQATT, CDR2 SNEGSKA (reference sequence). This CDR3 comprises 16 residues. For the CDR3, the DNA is TGCAGTGCTAGAGGTTATAGGGGGGCGAGCACAGATACGCAGTATTTT. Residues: CSARGYRGASTDTQYF.

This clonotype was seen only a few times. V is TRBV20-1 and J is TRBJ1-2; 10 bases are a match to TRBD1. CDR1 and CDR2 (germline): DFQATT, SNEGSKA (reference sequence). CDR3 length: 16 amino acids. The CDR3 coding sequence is TGCTTGGGACAGGGGAATTTTGAAACCGCTAACTATGGCTACACCTTC. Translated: CLGQGNFETANYGYTF.

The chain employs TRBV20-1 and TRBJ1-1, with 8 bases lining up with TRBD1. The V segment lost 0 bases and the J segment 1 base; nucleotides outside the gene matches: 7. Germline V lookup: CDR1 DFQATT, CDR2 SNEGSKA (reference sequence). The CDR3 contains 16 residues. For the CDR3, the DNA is TGCAGTGCTAGAGATTTCAGGGGGCCGACGAACACTGAAGCTTTCTTT. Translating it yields CSARDFRGPTNTEAFF.

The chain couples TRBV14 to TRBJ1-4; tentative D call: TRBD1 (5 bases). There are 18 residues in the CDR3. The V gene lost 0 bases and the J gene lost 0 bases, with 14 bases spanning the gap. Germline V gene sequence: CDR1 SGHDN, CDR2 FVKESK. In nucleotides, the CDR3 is TGTGCCAGCAGCCAAGATGGGACCCCAGGTCCAACTAATGAAAAACTGTTTTTT. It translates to CASSQDGTPGPTNEKLFF.

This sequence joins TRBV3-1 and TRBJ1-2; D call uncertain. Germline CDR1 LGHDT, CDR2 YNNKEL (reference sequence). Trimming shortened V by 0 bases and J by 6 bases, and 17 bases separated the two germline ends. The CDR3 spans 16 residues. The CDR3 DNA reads TGTGCCAGCAGCCAAGATGATTGGCCGGGCCTAAATGGCTACACCTTC. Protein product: CASSQDDWPGLNGYTF. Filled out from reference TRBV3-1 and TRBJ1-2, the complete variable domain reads DTAVSQTPKYLVTQMGNDKSIKCEQNLGHDTMYWYKQDSKKFLKIMFSYNNKELIINETVPNRFSPKSPDKAHLNLHINSLELGDSAVYFCASSQDDWPGLNGYTFGSGTRLTVV.

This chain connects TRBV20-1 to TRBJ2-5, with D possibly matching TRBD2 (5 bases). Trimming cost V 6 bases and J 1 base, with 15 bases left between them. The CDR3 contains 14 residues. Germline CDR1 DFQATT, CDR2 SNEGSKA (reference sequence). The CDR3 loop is CSAVGRGPQETQYF. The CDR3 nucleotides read TGCAGTGCGGTAGGCCGGGGTCCCCAAGAGACCCAGTACTTC.

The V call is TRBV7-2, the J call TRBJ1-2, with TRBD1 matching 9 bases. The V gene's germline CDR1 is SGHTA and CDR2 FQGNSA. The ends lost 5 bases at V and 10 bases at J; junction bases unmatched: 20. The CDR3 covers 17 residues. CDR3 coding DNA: TGTGCCAGCAGCCGCCGAATACAAAGGGACAGGGAGCATGACTACACCTTC. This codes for CASSRRIQRDREHDYTF.

The CDR3 bases are TGTGCCAGCAGCGGACCCGGGACTAGCGGGAAAACGCTACAAGAGACCCAGTACTTC. It codes for CASSGPGTSGKTLQETQYF. V usage is TRBV2 and J usage is TRBJ2-5, with 13 bases aligning to TRBD2. V lost 6 bases to trimming and J lost 2 bases; unmatched junction nucleotides: 15. The CDR3 spans 19 residues. Looked up from germline, CDR1 is SNHLY and CDR2 is FYNNEI.

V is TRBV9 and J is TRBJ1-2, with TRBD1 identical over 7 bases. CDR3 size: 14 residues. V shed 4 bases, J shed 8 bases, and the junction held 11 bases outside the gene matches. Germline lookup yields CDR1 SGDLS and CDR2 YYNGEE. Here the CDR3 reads CASSPRGTPQGYTF. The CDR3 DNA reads TGTGCCAGCAGCCCCAGGGGGACTCCTCAGGGCTACACCTTC.

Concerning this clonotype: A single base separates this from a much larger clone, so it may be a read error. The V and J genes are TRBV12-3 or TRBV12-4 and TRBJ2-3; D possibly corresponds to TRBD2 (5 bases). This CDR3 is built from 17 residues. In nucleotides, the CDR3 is TGTGCCAGCAGTTTAGAGTCCTGGGAGATAACCACAGATGCGCAGTATTTT. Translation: CASSLESWEITTDAQYF.

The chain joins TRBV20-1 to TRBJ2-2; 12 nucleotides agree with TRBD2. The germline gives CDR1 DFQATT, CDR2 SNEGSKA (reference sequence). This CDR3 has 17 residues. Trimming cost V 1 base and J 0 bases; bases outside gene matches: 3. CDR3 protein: CSARGLAGASNTGELFF. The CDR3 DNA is TGCAGTGCTAGAGGACTAGCGGGGGCTTCGAACACCGGGGAGCTGTTTTTT.

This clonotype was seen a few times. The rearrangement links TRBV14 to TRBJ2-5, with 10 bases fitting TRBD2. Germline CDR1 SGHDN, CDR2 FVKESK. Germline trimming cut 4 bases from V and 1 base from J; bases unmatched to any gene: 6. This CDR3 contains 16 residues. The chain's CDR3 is CASSRLSGGAQETQYF. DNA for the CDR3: TGTGCCAGCAGCCGACTGAGCGGGGGGGCCCAAGAGACCCAGTACTTC.

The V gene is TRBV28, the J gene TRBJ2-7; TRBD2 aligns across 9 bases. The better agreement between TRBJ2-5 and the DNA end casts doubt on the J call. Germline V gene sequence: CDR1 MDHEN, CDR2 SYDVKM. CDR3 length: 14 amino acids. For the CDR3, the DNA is TGTGCCAGCGGGCTGGCGGGAGGGAAAGAGACCCAGTACTTC. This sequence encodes CASGLAGGKETQYF.

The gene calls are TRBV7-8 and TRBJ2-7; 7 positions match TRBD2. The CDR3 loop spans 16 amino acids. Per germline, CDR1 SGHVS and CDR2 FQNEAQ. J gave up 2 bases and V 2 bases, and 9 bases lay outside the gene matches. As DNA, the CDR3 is TGTGCCAGCAGCTTAAACTCGGGCGGGGGAACCTACGAGCAGTACTTC. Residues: CASSLNSGGGTYEQYF.